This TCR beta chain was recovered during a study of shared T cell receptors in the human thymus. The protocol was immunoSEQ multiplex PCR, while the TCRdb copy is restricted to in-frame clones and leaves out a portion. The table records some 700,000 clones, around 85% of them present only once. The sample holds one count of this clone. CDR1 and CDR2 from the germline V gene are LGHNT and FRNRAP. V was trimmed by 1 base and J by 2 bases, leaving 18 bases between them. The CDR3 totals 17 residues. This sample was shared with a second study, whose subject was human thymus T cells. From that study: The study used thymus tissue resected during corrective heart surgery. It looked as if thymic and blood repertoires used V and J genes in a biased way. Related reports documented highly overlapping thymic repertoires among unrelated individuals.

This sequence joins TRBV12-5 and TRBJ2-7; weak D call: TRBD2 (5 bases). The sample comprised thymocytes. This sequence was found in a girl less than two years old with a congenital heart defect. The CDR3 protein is CASGLGTESGIAYEQYF. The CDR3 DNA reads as TGTGCTAGTGGTTTGGGGACTGAAAGTGGAATTGCCTACGAGCAGTACTTC.